This TCR beta chain was identified in a study of blood T cell repertoires in COVID-19. Study-level background: Some COVID-19 samples were acute and others convalescent; all came from the United States, Italy and Spain. The analysed material was cDNA or gDNA that came from T cells, B-cell-depleted T cells, or PBMCs.

The CDR3 is 13 residues long. Trimming cost V 7 bases and J 3 bases; bases outside gene matches: 3. Germline-derived CDR1 and CDR2 are SQVTM and ANQGSEA. This clone was detected once. Source study methods: From reference gene primer amplification, estimates of nucleated cell counts were derived. The repertoire was sequenced with immunoSEQ multiplex PCR; TCRdb's copy has only in-frame clones and lacks some. V and J calls and clone size are given by that table; D and trimming were obtained from the DNA. The sample holds a few hundred thousand clones, less than 85% seen once. The rearrangement uses TRBV29-1 and TRBJ2-1; 10 positions agree with TRBD2. Sequencing was done on a sample of peripheral blood. The TCR sequence derives from a man in his sixties who had recovered from COVID-19. The CDR3 sequence is CSAPSGGYNEQFF. CDR3 sequence (DNA): TGCAGCGCACCTAGCGGGGGCTACAATGAGCAGTTCTTC.